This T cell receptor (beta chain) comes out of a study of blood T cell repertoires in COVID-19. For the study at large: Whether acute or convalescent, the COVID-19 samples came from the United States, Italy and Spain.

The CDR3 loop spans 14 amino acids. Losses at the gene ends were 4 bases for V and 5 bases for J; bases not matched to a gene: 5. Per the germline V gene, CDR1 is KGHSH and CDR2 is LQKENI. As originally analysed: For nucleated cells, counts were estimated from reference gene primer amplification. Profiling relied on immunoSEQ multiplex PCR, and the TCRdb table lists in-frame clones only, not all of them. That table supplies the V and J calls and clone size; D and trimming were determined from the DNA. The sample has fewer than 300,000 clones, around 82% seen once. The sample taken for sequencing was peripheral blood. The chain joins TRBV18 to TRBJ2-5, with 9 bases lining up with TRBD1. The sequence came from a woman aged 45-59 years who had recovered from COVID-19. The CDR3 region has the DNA TGTGCCAGCTCACAGGACAGGGGAGCCGAGACCCAGTACTTC. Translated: CASSQDRGAETQYF.